Described below is a single T cell receptor (beta chain) sequence and its context. Primed by a sample-barcoded 5' primer and a J-beta primer mix, a second PCR proceeded for roughly 7 to 12 cycles. TCRdb re-derived calls from the 5' RACE reads in MiXCR, one entry per CDR3 protein. Of almost 1 million distinct CDR3 sequences in the sample, roughly half were seen once. This record comes from a study of blood T cells in healthy people across ages. The CDR3 sequence is 17 residues long. Deletions cut 7 bases from V and 0 bases from J, with 20 bases between. Germline lookup yields CDR1 LGHNA and CDR2 YNFKEQ.

The chain couples TRBV4-2 to TRBJ2-3, with D possibly being TRBD2 (7 bases). The receptor comes from a woman aged 60 to 75 in good health. Sequencing was carried out using blood. The CDR3: CASNRGAITASTDTQYF. Here the CDR3 DNA reads TGTGCCAGCAACCGGGGGGCGATAACTGCTAGCACAGATACGCAGTATTTT.